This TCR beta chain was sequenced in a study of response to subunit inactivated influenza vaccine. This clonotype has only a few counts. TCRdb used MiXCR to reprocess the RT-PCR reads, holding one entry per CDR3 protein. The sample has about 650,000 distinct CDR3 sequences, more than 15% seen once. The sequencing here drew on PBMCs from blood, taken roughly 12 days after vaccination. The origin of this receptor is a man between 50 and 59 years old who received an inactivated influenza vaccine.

CDR3 in DNA: TGCGCCAGCAGCCGGGACAGGACGGCCTACGAGCAGTACTTC. Translating it yields CASSRDRTAYEQYF. V gene TRBV5-1 combines with J gene TRBJ2-7; 8 nucleotides match TRBD1. The CDR3 length is 14 residues. Germline V gives CDR1 SGHRS, CDR2 YFSETQ. The V segment lost 4 bases and the J segment 2 bases; nucleotides outside the gene matches: 5.